A single sample is the source of the 11 T cell receptor beta chains below, sequenced in a study of T cells in Graves' hyperthyroidism and ophthalmopathy. RNA transcripts yielded amplified TCR beta CDR3 regions. Primed by the HTBI set, a first-round RT-PCR was run on the TCR CDR3. TCRdb fed the multiplex PCR reads into MiXCR, producing one record per CDR3 protein. The table lists 250,000 to 400,000 distinct CDR3 sequences, 12% to 15% of them singletons. Sequences were obtained from blood. The receptors here all came from a woman in her thirties or forties with Graves' ophthalmopathy.

This chain connects TRBV29-1 to TRBJ2-3, with D tentatively TRBD1 (5 bases). Trimming removed 0 bases from V and 6 bases from J, with 19 bases in between. The CDR3 extends over 16 amino acids. The germline CDR1 and CDR2 sequences are SQVTM and ANQGSEA. The DNA of the CDR3 is TGCAGCGTTGAAGATTTCACAGGAAATATTAAGGATACGCAGTATTTT. This gives the protein CSVEDFTGNIKDTQYF.

V is TRBV18 and J is TRBJ1-1; TRBD1 matches at 9 bases. Germline V gives CDR1 KGHSH, CDR2 LQKENI. This CDR3 is built from 17 residues. J was trimmed by 1 base and V by 2 bases; bases with no gene match: 8. The CDR3 DNA reads as TGTGCCAGCTCACCAAGGCTCCGGACAGGGGAGAACACTGAAGCTTTCTTT. Its translation: CASSPRLRTGENTEAFF.

There are a few counts of this clonotype. The CDR3 bases are TGCAGTGCTTACAGGGTTAGAAATTCACCCCTCCACTTT. Protein sequence: CSAYRVRNSPLHF. The rearrangement uses TRBV20-1 and TRBJ1-6; tentatively, D is TRBD1 (6 bases). Trimming pared 5 bases from V and 7 bases from J, leaving 12 bases between. Germline V gene lookup returns CDR1 DFQATT and CDR2 SNEGSKA (reference sequence). CDR3 length: 13 amino acids.

This clonotype turned up a few times. V is TRBV6-2 or TRBV6-3 and J is TRBJ1-4; the D gene is possibly TRBD1 (5 bases). The CDR3 covers 15 residues. Trimming took 2 bases from V and 3 from J, leaving 10 bases between them. From germline, CDR1 is MNHEY and CDR2 SVGEGT. The chain's CDR3 is CASSYNPGSNEKLFF. In DNA, the CDR3 is TGTGCCAGCAGTTACAATCCAGGGTCTAATGAAAAACTGTTTTTT.

This sequence joins TRBV11-2 and TRBJ1-2, with D perhaps matching TRBD1 (5 bases). V was pared by 4 bases and J by 3 bases, with 9 bases between. The germline CDR1 and CDR2 sequences are SGHAT and FQNNGV. This CDR3 is built from 13 residues. CDR3 amino acids: CASSSARDYGYTF. For the CDR3, the DNA is TGTGCCAGCAGCTCGGCCAGGGACTATGGCTACACCTTC.

This clonotype appeared many times. The rearrangement uses TRBV3-1 and TRBJ2-7; TRBD1 is a possible D gene (5 bases). The CDR3 length is 14 residues. Trimming left V 1 base short and J 4 bases short, with 11 bases between. Germline V gives CDR1 LGHDT, CDR2 YNNKEL (reference sequence). The CDR3 loop is CASSQVGARYEQYF. Written as DNA, the CDR3 is TGTGCCAGCAGCCAAGTAGGGGCGCGATACGAGCAGTACTTC.

This clonotype was found many times. The chain combines TRBV7-2 with TRBJ1-2, with D possibly TRBD1 on 6 matching bases. Trimming shortened V by 1 base and J by 4 bases, and 13 bases separated the two germline ends. Germline assignment: CDR1 SGHTA and CDR2 FQGNSA. The CDR3 contains 15 residues. The CDR3 region is CASSLDRDGFYGYTF. In DNA, the CDR3 is TGTGCCAGCAGCTTAGACAGGGATGGATTCTATGGCTACACCTTC.

This clonotype was counted many times. The chain couples TRBV19 to TRBJ1-1, with 10 bases aligning to TRBD1. This CDR3 region has 15 residues. Germline V gene data show CDR1 as LNHDA and CDR2 as SQIVND (reference sequence). The trim removed 6 bases at V and 7 bases at J, leaving 11 bases unmatched. The DNA of the CDR3 is TGTGCCAGTAGAGACTCTGGGACAGGGGTTGTTGAAGCTTTCTTT. Protein: CASRDSGTGVVEAFF.

This clonotype has a handful of counts. The rearrangement links TRBV20-1 to TRBJ2-7; D perhaps matches TRBD2 (5 bases). Trimming shortened V by 5 bases and J by 4 bases, and 12 bases separated the two germline ends. The CDR3 totals 12 residues. Germline-derived CDR1 and CDR2 are DFQATT and SNEGSKA (reference sequence). CDR3 amino acids: CSAGSTSYEQYF. The CDR3 nucleotides are TGCAGTGCTGGATCTACTAGTTACGAGCAGTACTTC.

This clonotype was counted at least ten times. V is TRBV7-9 and J is TRBJ2-2, with 9 bases matching TRBD1. This CDR3 has 16 residues. Trimming at V came to 5 bases and at J to 5 bases, leaving 9 bases not matched to a gene. In germline, CDR1 is SEHNR, CDR2 FQNEAQ (reference sequence). The CDR3, as DNA: TGTGCCAGCAGCCTACGGCTGGGACAGGGTACCGGGGAGCTGTTTTTT. Translated: CASSLRLGQGTGELFF.

There are many counts of this clonotype. The chain couples TRBV7-2 to TRBJ2-4; TRBD2 aligns across 7 bases. This CDR3 is built from 14 residues. After removal of 1 base from V and 7 bases from J, the junction contained 4 bases not matched to a gene. Germline-derived CDR1 and CDR2 are SGHTA and FQGNSA. The CDR3 region is CASSLGGGGNIQYF. CDR3 in DNA: TGTGCCAGCAGCTTAGGGGGGGGAGGGAACATTCAGTACTTC.